This section outlines one T cell receptor beta chain sequence together with its context. What it binds is not known. The sample contains more than one DNA sequence encoding this CDR3. The entry originates in a study of T cell clones after liver transplantation. Study summary: Post-transplant blood was tracked for graft-donor-reactive T cell clones identified in a pre-transplant mixed lymphocyte reaction. General study points: In a couple of subjects, few donor cells limited the measurable donor-reactive repertoire. Conclusions were preliminary, with small, heterogeneous patient groups. Circulating graft-donor-reactive CD4 TCRbeta sequences fell significantly post-transplant in 5 of 8 subjects.

Method: immunoSEQ multiplex PCR; TCRdb's copy keeps in-frame clones and lacks some. There are about 80,000 clones in the sample; 80% to 85% occur only once, and less than 0.6% lies in the top ten. The V end lost 4 bases, the J end lost 0 bases, and 12 bases lay between the germline ends. The CDR3 is made up of 15 amino acids. The germline V gene has CDR1 SGHRS and CDR2 YFSETQ. This receptor was obtained from a human patient who received a liver transplant. Part of the T cells may come from the graft donor. The chain has TRBV5-1 and TRBJ2-3; TRBD1 is a possible D gene (6 bases). Material: CD4+ T cells from blood, obtained 45 to 46 months after liver transplant. CDR3 residues: CASSPGQPSTDTQYF. For the CDR3, the DNA is TGCGCCAGCAGCCCCGGACAGCCTAGCACAGATACGCAGTATTTT.